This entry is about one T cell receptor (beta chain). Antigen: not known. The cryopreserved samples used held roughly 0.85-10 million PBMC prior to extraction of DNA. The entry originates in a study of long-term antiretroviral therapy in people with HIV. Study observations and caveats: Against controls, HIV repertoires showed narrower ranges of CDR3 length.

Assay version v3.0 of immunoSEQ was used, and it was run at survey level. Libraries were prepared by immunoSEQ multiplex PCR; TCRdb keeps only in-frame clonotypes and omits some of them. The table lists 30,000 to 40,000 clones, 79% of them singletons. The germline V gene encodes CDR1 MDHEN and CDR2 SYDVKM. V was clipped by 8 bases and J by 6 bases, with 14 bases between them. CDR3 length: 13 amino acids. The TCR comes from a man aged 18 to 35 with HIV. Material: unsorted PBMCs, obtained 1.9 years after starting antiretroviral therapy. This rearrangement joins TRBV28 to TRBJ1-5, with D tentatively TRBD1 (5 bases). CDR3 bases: TGTGCCAGCGATATGGGGGGGTTTCAGCCCCAGCATTTT. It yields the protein CASDMGGFQPQHF. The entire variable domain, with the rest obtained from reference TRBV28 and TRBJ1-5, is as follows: DVKVTQSSRYLVKRTGEKVFLECVQDMDHENMFWYRQDPGLGLRLIYFSYDVKMKEKGDIPEGYSVSREKKERFSLILESASTNQTSMYLCASDMGGFQPQHFGDGTRLSIL.